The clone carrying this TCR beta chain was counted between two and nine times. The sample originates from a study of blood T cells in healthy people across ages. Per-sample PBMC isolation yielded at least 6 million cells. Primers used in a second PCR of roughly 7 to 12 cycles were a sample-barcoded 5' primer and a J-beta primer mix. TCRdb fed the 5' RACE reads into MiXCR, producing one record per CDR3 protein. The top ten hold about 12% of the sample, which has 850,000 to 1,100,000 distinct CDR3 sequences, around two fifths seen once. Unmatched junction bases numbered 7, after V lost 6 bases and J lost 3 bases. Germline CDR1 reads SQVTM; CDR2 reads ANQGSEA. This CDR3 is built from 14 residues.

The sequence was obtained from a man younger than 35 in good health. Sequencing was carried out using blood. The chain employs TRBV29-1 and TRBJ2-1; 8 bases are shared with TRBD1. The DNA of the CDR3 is TGCAGCGTCTTGACAGGGGCTTTCTACAATGAGCAGTTCTTC. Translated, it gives CSVLTGAFYNEQFF.